This note documents a single T cell receptor (beta chain) sequence. Its target is unknown. This table comes from immunoSEQ multiplex PCR, and its TCRdb copy is limited to in-frame clones, with some not included. In the table there are about 61,000 clones, 75% to 90% of which are singletons. The data were taken from a study of OX40 agonist ivuxolimab in advanced cancers. Findings of the study overall: It was also the case that some nonresponders had low normalized T-cell clonal expansion. Expanded clones were, on average, more numerous in CD8+ T cells than in CD4+. Circulating CD4+ and CD8+ T cells showed clonal expansion by week 6 at 0.1 to 3.0 mg/kg.

The CDR3 covers 14 residues. V lost 5 bases, J lost 7 bases, and 19 bases lay in between. Germline V CDR1 and CDR2: SGHRS, YFSETQ. The sample here was CD4+ or CD8+ T cells sorted from blood, taken in a trial of the OX40 agonist ivuxolimab. This receptor was taken from an adult with an advanced solid tumor such as melanoma, head and neck, liver or kidney cancer. The rearrangement uses TRBV5-1 and TRBJ2-7; weak D call: TRBD1 (6 bases). The CDR3 spells CASSVSGAPGEQYF. As DNA, the CDR3 is TGCGCCAGCAGTGTATCAGGGGCCCCTGGGGAGCAGTACTTC.